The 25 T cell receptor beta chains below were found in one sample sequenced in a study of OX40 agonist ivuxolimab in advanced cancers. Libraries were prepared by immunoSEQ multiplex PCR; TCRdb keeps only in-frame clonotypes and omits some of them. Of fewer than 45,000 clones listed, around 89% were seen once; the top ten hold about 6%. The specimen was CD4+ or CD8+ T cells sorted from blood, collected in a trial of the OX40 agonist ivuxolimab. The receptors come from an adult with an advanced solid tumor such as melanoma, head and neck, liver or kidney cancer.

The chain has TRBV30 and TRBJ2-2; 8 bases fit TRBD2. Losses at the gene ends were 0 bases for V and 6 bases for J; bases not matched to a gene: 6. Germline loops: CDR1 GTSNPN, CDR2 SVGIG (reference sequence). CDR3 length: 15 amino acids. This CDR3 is CAWSVGLAGPGELFF. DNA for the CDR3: TGTGCCTGGAGTGTAGGGCTAGCGGGCCCCGGGGAGCTGTTTTTT.

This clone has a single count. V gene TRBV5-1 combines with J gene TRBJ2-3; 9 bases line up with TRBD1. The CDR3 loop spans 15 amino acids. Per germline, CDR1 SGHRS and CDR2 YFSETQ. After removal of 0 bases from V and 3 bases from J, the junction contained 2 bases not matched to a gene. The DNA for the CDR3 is TGCGCCAGCAGCTTGGAGGGACAGGGTACAGATACGCAGTATTTT. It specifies CASSLEGQGTDTQYF.

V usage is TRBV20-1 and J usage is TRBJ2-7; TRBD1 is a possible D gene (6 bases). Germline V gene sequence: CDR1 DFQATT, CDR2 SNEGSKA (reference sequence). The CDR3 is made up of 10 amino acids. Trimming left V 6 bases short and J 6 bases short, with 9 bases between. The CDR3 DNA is TGCAGTGCCCTAGGGGGCGAGCAGTACTTC. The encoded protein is CSALGGEQYF.

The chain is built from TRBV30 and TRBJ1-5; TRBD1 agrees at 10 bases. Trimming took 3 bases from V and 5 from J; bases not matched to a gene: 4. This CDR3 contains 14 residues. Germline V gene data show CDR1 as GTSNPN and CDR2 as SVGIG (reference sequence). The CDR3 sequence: CAWRETGGHQPQHF. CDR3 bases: TGTGCCTGGAGGGAGACAGGGGGCCATCAGCCCCAGCATTTT.

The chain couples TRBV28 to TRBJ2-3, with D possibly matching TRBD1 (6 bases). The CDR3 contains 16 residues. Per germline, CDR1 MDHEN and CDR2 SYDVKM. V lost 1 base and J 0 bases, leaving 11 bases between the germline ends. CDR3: CASSLSSGVSTDTQYF. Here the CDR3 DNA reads TGTGCCAGCAGTTTATCCTCAGGGGTTAGCACAGATACGCAGTATTTT.

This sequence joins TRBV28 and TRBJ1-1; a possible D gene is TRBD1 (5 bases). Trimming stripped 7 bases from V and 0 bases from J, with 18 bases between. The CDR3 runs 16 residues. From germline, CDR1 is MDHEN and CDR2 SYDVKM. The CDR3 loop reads CASTMPGTVMNTEAFF. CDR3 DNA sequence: TGTGCCAGCACCATGCCCGGGACCGTTATGAACACTGAAGCTTTCTTT.

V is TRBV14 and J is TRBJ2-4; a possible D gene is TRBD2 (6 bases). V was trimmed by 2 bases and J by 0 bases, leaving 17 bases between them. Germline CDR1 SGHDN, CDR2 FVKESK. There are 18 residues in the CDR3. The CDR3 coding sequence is TGTGCCAGCAGCCAATTGGGAGCGGGCAACCTAGCCAAAAACATTCAGTACTTC. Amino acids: CASSQLGAGNLAKNIQYF.

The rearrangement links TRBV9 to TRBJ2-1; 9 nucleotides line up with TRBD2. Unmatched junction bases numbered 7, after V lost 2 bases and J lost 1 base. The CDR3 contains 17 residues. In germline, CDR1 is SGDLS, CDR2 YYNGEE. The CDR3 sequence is CASSVGSGGHSYNEQFF. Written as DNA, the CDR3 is TGTGCCAGCAGCGTGGGTAGCGGGGGCCATTCCTACAATGAGCAGTTCTTC. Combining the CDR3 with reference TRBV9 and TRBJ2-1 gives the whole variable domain DSGVTQTPKHLITATGQRVTLRCSPRSGDLSVYWYQQSLDQGLQFLIQYYNGEERAKGNILERFSAQQFPDLHSELNLSSLELGDSALYFCASSVGSGGHSYNEQFFGPGTRLTVL.

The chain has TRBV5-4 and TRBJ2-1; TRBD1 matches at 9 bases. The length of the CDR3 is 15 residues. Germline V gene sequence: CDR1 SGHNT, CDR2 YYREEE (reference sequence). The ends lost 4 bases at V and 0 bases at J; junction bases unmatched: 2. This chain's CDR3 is CASSRGQGSYNEQFF. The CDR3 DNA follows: TGTGCCAGCAGCAGGGGACAGGGCTCCTACAATGAGCAGTTCTTC. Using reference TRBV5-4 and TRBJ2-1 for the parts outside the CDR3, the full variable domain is ETGVTQSPTHLIKTRGQQVTLRCSSQSGHNTVSWYQQALGQGPQFIFQYYREEENGRGNFPPRFSGLQFPNYSSELNVNALELDDSALYLCASSRGQGSYNEQFFGPGTRLTVL.

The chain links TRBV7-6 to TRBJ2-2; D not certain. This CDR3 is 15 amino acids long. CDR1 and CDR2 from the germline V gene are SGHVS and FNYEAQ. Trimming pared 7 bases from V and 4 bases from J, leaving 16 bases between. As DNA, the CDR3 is TGTGCCAGCACCACCGGGCCCACGCGCACCGGGGAGCTGTTTTTT. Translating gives CASTTGPTRTGELFF.

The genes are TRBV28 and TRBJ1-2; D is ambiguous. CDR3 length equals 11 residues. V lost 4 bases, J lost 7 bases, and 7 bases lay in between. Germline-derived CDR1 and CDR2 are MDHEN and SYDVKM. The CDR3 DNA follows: TGTGCCAGCAGTTCTTTCTCTGGCTACACCTTC. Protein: CASSSFSGYTF.

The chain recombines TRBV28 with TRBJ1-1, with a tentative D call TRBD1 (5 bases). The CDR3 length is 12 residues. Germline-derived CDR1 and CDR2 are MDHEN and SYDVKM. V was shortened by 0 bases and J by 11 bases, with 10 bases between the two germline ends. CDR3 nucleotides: TGTGCCAGCAGTTTATGGGGCGGGGGTGCTTTCTTT. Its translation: CASSLWGGGAFF.

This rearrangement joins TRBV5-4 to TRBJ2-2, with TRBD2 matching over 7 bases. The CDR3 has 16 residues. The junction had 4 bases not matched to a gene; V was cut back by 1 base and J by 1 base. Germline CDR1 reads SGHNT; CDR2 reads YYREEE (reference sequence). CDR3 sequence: CASSLSGALNTGELFF. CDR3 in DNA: TGTGCCAGCAGCTTGAGCGGGGCCTTGAACACCGGGGAGCTGTTTTTT.

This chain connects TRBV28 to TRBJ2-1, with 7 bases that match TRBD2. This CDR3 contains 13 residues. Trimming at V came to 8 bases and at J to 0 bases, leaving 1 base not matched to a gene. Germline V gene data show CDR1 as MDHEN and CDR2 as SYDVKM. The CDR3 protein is CASSGGSYNEQFF. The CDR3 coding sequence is TGTGCCAGCTCGGGGGGCTCCTACAATGAGCAGTTCTTC.

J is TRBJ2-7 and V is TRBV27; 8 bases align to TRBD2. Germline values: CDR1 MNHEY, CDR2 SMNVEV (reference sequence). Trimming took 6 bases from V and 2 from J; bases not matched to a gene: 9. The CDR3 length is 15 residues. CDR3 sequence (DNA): TGTGCCAGCAGGCCCTGGGGTAGCGGGACCTACGAGCAGTACTTC. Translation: CASRPWGSGTYEQYF.

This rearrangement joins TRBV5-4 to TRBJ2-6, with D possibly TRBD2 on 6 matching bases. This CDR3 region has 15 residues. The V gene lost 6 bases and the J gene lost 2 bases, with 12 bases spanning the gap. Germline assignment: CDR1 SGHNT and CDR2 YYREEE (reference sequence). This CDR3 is CASTPWGAGANVLTF. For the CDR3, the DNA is TGTGCCAGCACCCCCTGGGGGGCTGGGGCCAACGTCCTGACTTTC.

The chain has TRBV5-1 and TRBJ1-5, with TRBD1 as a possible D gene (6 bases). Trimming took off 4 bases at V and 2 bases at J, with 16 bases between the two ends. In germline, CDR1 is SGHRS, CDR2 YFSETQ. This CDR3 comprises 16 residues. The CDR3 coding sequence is TGCGCCAGCAGCCCCGGGGGGGGGCTGCGCAATCAGCCCCAGCATTTT. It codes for CASSPGGGLRNQPQHF.

CDR3 loop: CASSLSGQGEQFF. Here the CDR3 DNA reads TGTGCCAGCAGTTTATCGGGACAGGGCGAGCAGTTCTTC. V usage is TRBV28 and J usage is TRBJ2-1, with 9 bases lining up with TRBD1. Trimming removed 1 base from V and 10 bases from J; junction bases left unmatched: 2. In germline, CDR1 is MDHEN, CDR2 SYDVKM. The length of the CDR3 is 13 residues.

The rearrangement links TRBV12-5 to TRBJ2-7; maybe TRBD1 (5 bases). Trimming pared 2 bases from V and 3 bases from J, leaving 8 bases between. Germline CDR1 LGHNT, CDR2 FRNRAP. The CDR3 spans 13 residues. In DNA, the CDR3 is TGTGCTAGTGGTTTGCGACAGAACTACGAGCAGTACTTC. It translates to CASGLRQNYEQYF.

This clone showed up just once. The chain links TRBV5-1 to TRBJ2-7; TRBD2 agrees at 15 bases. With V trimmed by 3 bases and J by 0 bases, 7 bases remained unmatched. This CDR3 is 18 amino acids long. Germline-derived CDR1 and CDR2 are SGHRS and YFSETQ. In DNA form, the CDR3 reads TGCGCCAGCAGCTCGGGACTAGCGGGAGGTCCCCTCTCCTACGAGCAGTACTTC. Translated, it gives CASSSGLAGGPLSYEQYF.

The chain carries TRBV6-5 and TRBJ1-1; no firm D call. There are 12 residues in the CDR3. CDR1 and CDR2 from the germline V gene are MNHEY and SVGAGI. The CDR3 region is CATMSEVAEAFF. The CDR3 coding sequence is TGTGCTACAATGTCGGAGGTGGCTGAAGCTTTCTTT.

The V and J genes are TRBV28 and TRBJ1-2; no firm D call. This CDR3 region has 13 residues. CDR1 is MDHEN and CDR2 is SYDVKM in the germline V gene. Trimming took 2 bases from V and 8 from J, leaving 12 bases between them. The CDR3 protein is CASSLGLPPGYTF. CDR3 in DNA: TGTGCCAGCAGTTTAGGTCTTCCTCCCGGCTACACCTTC.

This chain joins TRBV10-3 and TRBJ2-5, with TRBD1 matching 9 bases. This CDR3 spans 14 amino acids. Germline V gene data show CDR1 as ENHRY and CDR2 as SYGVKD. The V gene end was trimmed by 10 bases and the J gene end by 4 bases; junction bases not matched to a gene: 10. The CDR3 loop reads CATGTGSGRETQYF. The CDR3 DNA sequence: TGTGCCACCGGGACAGGGTCAGGGAGAGAGACCCAGTACTTC.

CDR3 sequence (DNA): TGTGCCTGGATACTCGGGACAGGGGTCTCCTACGAGCAGTACTTC. It yields the protein CAWILGTGVSYEQYF. The chain has TRBV30 and TRBJ2-7, with 10 bases lining up with TRBD1. The CDR3 contains 15 residues. Trimming cost V 4 bases and J 0 bases; bases outside gene matches: 6. Germline lookup yields CDR1 GTSNPN and CDR2 SVGIG (reference sequence).

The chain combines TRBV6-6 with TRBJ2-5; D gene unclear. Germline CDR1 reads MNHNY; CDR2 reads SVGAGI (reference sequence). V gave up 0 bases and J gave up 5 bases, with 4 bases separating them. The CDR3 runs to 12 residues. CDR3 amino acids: CASSYSRETQYF. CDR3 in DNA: TGTGCCAGCAGTTACTCTCGGGAGACCCAGTACTTC.